Below are 27 T cell receptor beta chains sequenced from a single sample in a study of tumor and adjacent non-tumor tissue in lung cancer. The template was RNA from unsorted bulk tissue. The normal lung tissue was taken more than 3 cm from the tumor edge. The library came from three nested PCR rounds adapted from ARM-PCR protocols. TCRdb used MiXCR to reprocess the multiplex PCR reads, holding one entry per CDR3 protein. Altogether 81,000 or so distinct CDR3 sequences are present, roughly 80% being singletons, with the ten largest covering 40% to 65%. Sequencing was carried out using distant non-tumor lung tissue. These receptors were obtained from a man aged 55-75 years with non-small cell lung cancer.

About this clonotype: The junction shows a germline mismatch at one end, possibly a read error. The V gene is TRBV11-3, the J gene TRBJ2-7; the D gene could be TRBD1 or TRBD2 (6 bases each). The CDR3 sequence is 16 residues long. CDR1 and CDR2 from the germline V gene are SGHNT and YENEEA. The CDR3 bases are TGTGTCAGCAGTTTAGCCCGAGGGGGGCCCACCTACGAGCAGTACTTC. This sequence encodes CVSSLARGGPTYEQYF.

As to this clonotype: A much larger clone differs by one base, so this may be a read error. This chain connects TRBV7-9 to TRBJ1-2; D ambiguous. Trimming shortened V by 1 base and J by 4 bases, and 13 bases separated the two germline ends. Germline V gene lookup returns CDR1 SEHNR and CDR2 FQNEAQ (reference sequence). CDR3 length equals 15 residues. CDR3 sequence: CASSLEGTTLYGYTF. The CDR3 coding sequence is TGTGCCAGCAGCTTAGAGGGCACCACTCTCTATGGCTACACCTTC.

The chain employs TRBV20-1 and TRBJ1-1; D ambiguous. Germline V gene lookup returns CDR1 DFQATT and CDR2 SNEGSKA (reference sequence). This CDR3 comprises 13 residues. The CDR3 loop reads CRGTTGVNTEAFF. The DNA for the CDR3 is TGCAGAGGAACGACGGGAGTGAACACTGAAGCTTTCTTT.

This chain links TRBV4-2 with TRBJ2-1; possibly TRBD2 for D (6 bases). The V end was cut by 7 bases, the J end by 5 bases, with 36 bases between. The CDR3 consists of 21 residues. CDR1 LGHNA and CDR2 YNFKEQ come from the germline V gene. The CDR3: CASTHLRSREGLRGRNNEQFF. As DNA, the CDR3 is TGTGCCAGCACCCATCTCCGATCACGCGAGGGCCTCCGGGGGAGGAACAATGAGCAGTTCTTC.

This clonotype was observed a single time. The CDR3 does not end in the conserved phenylalanine or tryptophan, so this is likely a read error. The chain links TRBV11-2 to TRBJ2-5; perhaps TRBD1 as D (5 bases). Germline assignment: CDR1 SGHAT and CDR2 FQNNGV. The CDR3 has 13 amino acids. The CDR3 nucleotides are TGTGCCAGAAGCTCTATAGGGGAAGAGAGCCAGTACCTC. It specifies CARSSIGEESQYL.

In the case of this clonotype: A much larger clone differs by one base, so this may be a read error. This chain connects TRBV20-1 to TRBJ2-2; 7 bases agree with TRBD2. The CDR3 consists of 16 residues. Per germline, CDR1 DFQATT and CDR2 SNEGSKA (reference sequence). The CDR3 nucleotides are TGCAGTGCTGCCAGGACCCGGGTGGGAGGGGCCGGGGAGCTGTCTTTT. Its translation is CSAARTRVGGAGELSF.

Comments on this clonotype: This may arise from a read error, as a much more abundant clone is one base away. No conserved phenylalanine or tryptophan is present at the end of the CDR3, so a read error is the likely explanation. The rearrangement uses TRBV11-2 and TRBJ2-5, with D perhaps given as TRBD1 or TRBD2 (6 bases each). The germline V gene encodes CDR1 SGHAT and CDR2 FQNNGV. This CDR3 region has 15 residues. CDR3 in amino acids: CACSLNRGQQETQYL. The CDR3 DNA reads as TGTGCCTGCAGCTTGAACCGGGGGCAACAAGAGACCCAGTACTTA.

This clonotype was counted a few times. A single base separates this from a much larger clone, so it may be a read error. The V and J genes are TRBV6-5 and TRBJ2-2; 7 nucleotides align to TRBD2. The CDR3 consists of 17 residues. J gave up 0 bases and V 4 bases, and 8 bases lay outside the gene matches. From germline, CDR1 is MNHEY and CDR2 SVGAGI. The CDR3 nucleotides are TGTGCCAGCAGTTTTAACGGGGGGTTTACGAACACCGGGGAGCTGTTTTTT. Residues: CASSFNGGFTNTGELFF.

Points on this clonotype: The junction differs from germline at one of its ends, possibly a read error. The chain has TRBV6-1 and TRBJ2-4, with D hard to call. The CDR3 totals 15 residues. Germline V gene data show CDR1 as MNHNS and CDR2 as SASEGT. The CDR3 loop reads CTSSEKGLTKNIQYF. CDR3 sequence (DNA): TGTACCAGCAGTGAGAAGGGTTTAACGAAAAACATTCAGTACTTC.

For this clonotype: The junction departs from germline at one end; a sequencing error may be responsible. V and J are TRBV4-3 and TRBJ1-2, with D possibly matching TRBD1 (6 bases). The CDR3 has 16 residues. The germline V gene encodes CDR1 LGHNA and CDR2 YSLEER. CDR3 protein: CASGQDHAGDPYGYTF. In nucleotides, the CDR3 is TGCGCCAGCGGCCAAGATCACGCAGGGGACCCTTATGGTTACACCTTC.

Of note for this clonotype: The final CDR3 position lacks the conserved phenylalanine or tryptophan, pointing to a likely read error. This rearrangement joins TRBV11-2 to TRBJ2-5, with a possible D match to TRBD1 (5 bases). Germline V gene data show CDR1 as SGHAT and CDR2 as FQNNGV. The CDR3 has 13 residues. The germline V and J ends were trimmed by 3 bases and 5 bases, with 10 bases remaining between them. The CDR3 is CASSFTGDETQYL. The CDR3 region has the DNA TGTGCCAGCAGCTTTACAGGTGATGAGACCCAGTACTTA.

As to this clonotype: A much more abundant neighbour one base away suggests this may be a read error. The chain is built from TRBV7-3 and TRBJ2-3, with D tentatively TRBD2 (6 bases). Germline V gene lookup returns CDR1 SGHTA and CDR2 FQGTGA. This CDR3 spans 11 amino acids. CDR3 amino acids: CASSSGDTEYF. The CDR3 bases are TGTGCCAGCAGCTCGGGGGATACGGAGTATTTT.

The rearrangement links TRBV11-2 to TRBJ2-6, with 7 bases matching TRBD1. The germline V gene has CDR1 SGHAT and CDR2 FQNNGV. The CDR3 runs to 19 residues. In DNA form, the CDR3 reads TGTGTTAGCCGCTTAGTTCCAAAGGACAGGCCCTCTGGGGCCAACGTCCTGACTTTC. Protein product: CVSRLVPKDRPSGANVLTF.

This clonotype was seen just once. The junction departs from germline at one end; a sequencing error may be responsible. The DNA of the CDR3 is TGCGTCAGCAGCCAAGATCGGGGCCCCAGGGGGCGTGGTGAGCAGTCCTTC. It yields the protein CVSSQDRGPRGRGEQSF. The genes are TRBV4-1 and TRBJ2-1, with 8 bases that match TRBD1. The germline CDR1 and CDR2 sequences are MGHRA and YSYEKL. The CDR3 spans 17 residues.

Details on this clonotype: The missing conserved phenylalanine or tryptophan at the end of this CDR3 makes a read error likely. The genes are TRBV7-9 and TRBJ1-6; the match to TRBD1 covers 11 bases. With 6 bases clipped from V and 9 bases from J, the junction kept 4 bases outside the gene matches. CDR3 length: 14 residues. Germline CDR1 SEHNR, CDR2 FQNEAQ (reference sequence). CDR3 residues: CASRGTGGGSPLHL. CDR3 nucleotides: TGTGCCAGCAGGGGGACAGGGGGGGGTTCACCCCTCCACCTT.

To note about this clonotype: No conserved phenylalanine or tryptophan is present at the end of the CDR3, so a read error is the likely explanation. No DNA is shown, since the ends of the CDR3 on it are uncertain; the CDR3 is the one TCRdb lists. The rearrangement uses TRBV11-3 and TRBJ2-3; the listed D gene, TRBD1, was not tested against the DNA. Germline loops: CDR1 SGHNT, CDR2 YENEEA. The CDR3 adds up to 13 amino acids, both ends counted. CDR3 loop: CASRFQGADTLYY.

The chain uses TRBV5-4 and TRBJ1-2, with 11 bases matching TRBD1. The CDR3 is 15 residues long. CDR1 is SGHNT, CDR2 YYREEE, per germline (reference sequence). Trimming at V came to 6 bases and at J to 10 bases, leaving 14 bases not matched to a gene. The CDR3 sequence: CASTPGGQGAIDYTF. In DNA, the CDR3 is TGTGCCAGCACCCCTGGAGGACAGGGGGCGATTGACTACACCTTC.

Worth noting for this clonotype: A read error may account for a junction end that differs from germline. The CDR3 coding sequence is TGTACCAGCAGCTTAAGAGGGGACACTAAAGCTTTCTTT. Protein sequence: CTSSLRGDTKAFF. The chain carries TRBV11-2 and TRBJ1-1, with D perhaps TRBD1 (6 bases). Germline V lookup: CDR1 SGHAT, CDR2 FQNNGV. The CDR3 has 13 residues.

Comments on this clonotype: One end of the junction varies from germline; a read error may be responsible. The J gene is TRBJ2-5, the V gene TRBV28; D call uncertain. CDR3 length: 12 amino acids. Germline V gives CDR1 MDHEN, CDR2 SYDVKM. The CDR3 bases are TGTGTCAGCAGCCGCAGCCAAGAGACCCAGTACTTC. Its translation: CVSSRSQETQYF.

Note on this clonotype: This may be a read error, as it is one base from a much larger clone. The rearrangement joins TRBV11-2 to TRBJ2-5; no clear D. The CDR3 has 15 residues. CDR1 and CDR2 (germline): SGHAT, FQNNGV. This chain's CDR3 is CASSLRLSNQETQNF. In DNA, the CDR3 is TGTGCCAGCAGCTTACGGCTAAGCAATCAAGAGACCCAGAACTTC.

As concerns this clonotype: Since no conserved phenylalanine or tryptophan closes the CDR3, a read error is the likely cause. This chain links TRBV6-2 or TRBV6-3 with TRBJ1-1, with D hard to call. The CDR3 extends over 14 amino acids. Germline V CDR1 and CDR2: MNHEY, SVGEGT. The CDR3 nucleotides read TGTGCCAGTAGTTACCCCTACGCGAACACTGAAGCTTTCATT. Its protein product is CASSYPYANTEAFI.

This clonotype showed up just once. Relative to the germline gene, one junction end is altered; a read error may explain this. This chain uses TRBV20-1 with TRBJ2-1; 8 bases align to TRBD2. The CDR3 spans 15 residues. CDR1 DFQATT and CDR2 SNEGSKA come from the germline V gene (reference sequence). The CDR3 DNA is TGCAGTGTTGACTCAACGGGGGGGCCGTGGAATGAGCACTTCTTC. Its protein product is CSVDSTGGPWNEHFF.

Concerning this clonotype: One junction end does not reproduce the germline sequence, and a read error may be involved. V and J are TRBV20-1 and TRBJ2-6, with D perhaps matching TRBD1 or TRBD2 (5 bases each). The germline CDR1 and CDR2 sequences are DFQATT and SNEGSKA (reference sequence). The CDR3 loop spans 15 amino acids. CDR3 sequence: CSARVGMAGANALTF. DNA for the CDR3: TGCAGCGCTAGAGTAGGGATGGCCGGGGCCAACGCCCTGACTTTC.

On this clonotype itself: A read error may produce the germline difference seen at one junction end. J is TRBJ2-7 and V is TRBV11-2; possibly TRBD1 for D (6 bases). The V gene's germline CDR1 is SGHAT and CDR2 FQNNGV. The CDR3 has 16 residues. In nucleotides, the CDR3 is TGTGCTAGCAGCTCGAGGACAACAGGGAGTGTCTACGTGCAGTACTTC. It specifies CASSSRTTGSVYVQYF.

This clonotype was recorded at least ten times. This rearrangement joins TRBV5-4 to TRBJ2-3, with TRBD2 as a possible D gene (5 bases). Germline V gives CDR1 SGHNT, CDR2 YYREEE (reference sequence). The CDR3 extends over 14 amino acids. The V end lost 0 bases, the J end lost 5 bases, and 10 bases lay between the germline ends. CDR3 residues: CASSLVGEGDTQYF. Here the CDR3 DNA reads TGTGCCAGCAGCTTGGTGGGAGAGGGAGATACGCAGTATTTT. Complete variable domain (other parts from reference TRBV5-4 and TRBJ2-3): ETGVTQSPTHLIKTRGQQVTLRCSSQSGHNTVSWYQQALGQGPQFIFQYYREEENGRGNFPPRFSGLQFPNYSSELNVNALELDDSALYLCASSLVGEGDTQYFGPGTRLTVL.

To note about this clonotype: One end of the junction is discordant with germline, which a read error may explain. This sequence joins TRBV29-1 and TRBJ2-3; 9 bases map to TRBD1. The DNA end lines up better with TRBJ1-5; the J call may be wrong. The CDR3 loop spans 15 amino acids. Germline-derived CDR1 and CDR2 are SQVTM and ANQGSEA. The CDR3 protein is CSVEDRGQGGDTQHF. CDR3 in DNA: TGCAGTGTTGAAGACCGGGGACAGGGAGGGGATACGCAGCATTTT.

As regards this clonotype: This clone may be a read error of a much larger clone one base away. The chain couples TRBV4-1 to TRBJ2-6; no clear D gene. This CDR3 has 16 amino acids. Trimming pared 2 bases from V and 0 bases from J, leaving 8 bases between. The germline CDR1 and CDR2 sequences are MGHRA and YSYEKL. CDR3 in amino acids: CASSQHTRSGANVLTF. CDR3 nucleotide sequence: TGCGCCAGCAGCCAACACACTCGCTCTGGGGCCAACGTCCTGACTTTC.